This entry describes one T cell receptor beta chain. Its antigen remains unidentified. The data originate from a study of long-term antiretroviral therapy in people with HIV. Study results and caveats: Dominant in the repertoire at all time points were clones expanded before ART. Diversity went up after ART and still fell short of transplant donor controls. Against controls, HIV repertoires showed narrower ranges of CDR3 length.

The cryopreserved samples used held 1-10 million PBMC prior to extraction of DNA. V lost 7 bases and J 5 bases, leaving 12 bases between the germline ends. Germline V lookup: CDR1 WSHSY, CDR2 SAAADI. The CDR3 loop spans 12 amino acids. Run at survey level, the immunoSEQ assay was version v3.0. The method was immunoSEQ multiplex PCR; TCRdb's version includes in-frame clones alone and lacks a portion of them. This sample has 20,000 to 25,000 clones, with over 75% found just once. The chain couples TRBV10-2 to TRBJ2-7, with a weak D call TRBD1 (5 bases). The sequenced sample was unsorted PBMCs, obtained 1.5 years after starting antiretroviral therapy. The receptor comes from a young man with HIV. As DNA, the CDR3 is TGCGCCAGCACTTCAGGGCCGGACGAGCAGTACTTC. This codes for CASTSGPDEQYF.